These T cell receptor beta chains were read from a single sample in a study of cytomegalovirus exposure and HLA in healthy donors. Method: immunoSEQ multiplex PCR; TCRdb's copy keeps in-frame clones and lacks some. The sample consists of approximately 120,000 clones, over 70% of them appearing once. Sequenced material: PBMCs. These receptor sequences come from a woman aged 45-65 years in good health and CMV-seropositive. The CDR3 runs from the conserved cysteine through the conserved F or W. Fields, in order: V gene, J gene, clone size, D gene, CDR3 protein, CDR3 DNA. D genes are given only for firm matches. Size is stated for part of the rows, as once, few or many counts, or as a class when the clone is expanded.

>TRBV20-1|TRBJ1-5|.|.
CSVAGNQPQHF
TGCAGTGTGGCTGGCAATCAGCCCCAGCATTTT
>TRBV14|TRBJ1-2|once|.
CASSQEILGRGNGYTF
TGTGCCAGCAGCCAAGAAATTCTGGGGAGAGGAAATGGCTACACCTTC
>TRBV10-3|TRBJ1-2|.|TRBD1
CAIRGQGVVNYGYTF
TGTGCCATCAGGGGACAGGGGGTGGTCAACTATGGCTACACCTTC
>TRBV2|TRBJ2-3|.|.
CASSEAGTDTQYF
TGTGCCAGCAGTGAGGCAGGCACAGATACGCAGTATTTT
>TRBV11-2|TRBJ1-1|.|.
CASSPRGTSMNTEAFF
TGTGCCAGCAGCCCTAGGGGGACAAGTATGAACACTGAAGCTTTCTTT
>TRBV2|TRBJ2-1|.|.
CASRRLVSSYNEQFF
TGTGCCAGCAGAAGACTAGTCTCATCCTACAATGAGCAGTTCTTC
>TRBV7-3|TRBJ2-1|once|TRBD2
CASSLTLTSGSHEQFF
TGTGCCAGCAGCTTAACGTTGACTAGCGGGAGCCATGAGCAGTTCTTC
>TRBV4-2|TRBJ1-1|.|TRBD1
CASSQEGWASGGENTEAFF
TGTGCCAGCAGCCAAGAAGGTTGGGCTTCAGGGGGCGAGAACACTGAAGCTTTCTTT
>TRBV30|TRBJ1-5|few|TRBD1
CAWSETGSQPQHF
TGTGCCTGGAGTGAGACAGGGTCTCAGCCCCAGCATTTT
>TRBV27|TRBJ2-1|few|TRBD2
CASGTRGLNEQFF
TGTGCCAGCGGGACTAGGGGGTTGAATGAGCAGTTCTTC
>TRBV7-2|TRBJ1-6|.|.
CASSLSYSDSPLHF
TGTGCCAGCAGCCTTAGCTACTCGGATTCACCCCTCCACTTT
>TRBV5-1|TRBJ2-3|.|.
CASSLGVSTDTQYF
TGCGCCAGCAGCTTGGGCGTTAGCACAGATACGCAGTATTTT
>TRBV4-3|TRBJ1-4|few|.
CASSQGQGNEKLFF
TGCGCCAGCAGCCAAGGGCAGGGTAATGAAAAACTGTTTTTT
>TRBV5-1|TRBJ1-2|.|TRBD1
CASSPGQGGTTF
TGCGCCAGCAGCCCGGGACAGGGGGGAACCACCTTC
>TRBV29-1|TRBJ2-7|few|.
CSVQGGSSYEQYF
TGCAGCGTTCAAGGAGGGAGCTCCTACGAGCAGTACTTC
>TRBV6-6|TRBJ1-5|.|TRBD1
CASSYSPGQGHQPQHF
TGTGCCAGCAGTTACTCTCCGGGACAGGGTCATCAGCCCCAGCATTTT
>TRBV7-9|TRBJ1-6|few|TRBD1
CASSGQGNSPLHF
TGTGCCAGCAGCGGACAGGGTAATTCACCCCTCCACTTT
>TRBV9|TRBJ2-5|few|.
CASSVRGGALETQYF
TGTGCCAGCAGCGTAAGGGGGGGGGCCTTAGAGACCCAGTACTTC
>TRBV19|TRBJ1-1|.|TRBD1
CASSMGTGTEAFF
TGTGCCAGTAGTATGGGGACAGGGACTGAAGCTTTCTTT
>TRBV14|TRBJ1-3|.|TRBD1
CASSPHRGQGQGNTIYF
TGTGCCAGCAGCCCTCATCGGGGACAGGGCCAAGGAAACACCATATATTTT
>TRBV9|TRBJ1-1|.|.
CASSTNRADTEAFF
TGTGCCAGCAGCACCAACAGGGCGGACACTGAAGCTTTCTTT
>TRBV2|TRBJ1-1|many|.
CARYANTEAFF
TGTGCGCGGTACGCGAACACTGAAGCTTTCTTT
>TRBV7-9|TRBJ2-7|.|TRBD1
CASSPTGDGYEQYF
TGTGCCAGCAGCCCTACAGGGGACGGCTACGAGCAGTACTTC
>TRBV15|TRBJ2-5|.|.
CATSRDWGQRGTQYF
TGTGCCACCAGCAGAGATTGGGGGCAAAGGGGGACCCAGTACTTC
>TRBV4-3|TRBJ2-7|.|TRBD2
CASSQDLAGGHYEQYF
TGCGCCAGCAGCCAAGATTTGGCGGGAGGCCACTACGAGCAGTACTTC
>TRBV27|TRBJ1-1|.|.
CASSFLARVTAEAFF
TGTGCCAGCAGTTTTCTGGCCAGGGTTACCGCTGAAGCTTTCTTT
>TRBV19|TRBJ2-7|.|.
CASSISFRQTYEQYF
TGTGCCAGTAGTATAAGTTTTCGGCAGACATACGAGCAGTACTTC